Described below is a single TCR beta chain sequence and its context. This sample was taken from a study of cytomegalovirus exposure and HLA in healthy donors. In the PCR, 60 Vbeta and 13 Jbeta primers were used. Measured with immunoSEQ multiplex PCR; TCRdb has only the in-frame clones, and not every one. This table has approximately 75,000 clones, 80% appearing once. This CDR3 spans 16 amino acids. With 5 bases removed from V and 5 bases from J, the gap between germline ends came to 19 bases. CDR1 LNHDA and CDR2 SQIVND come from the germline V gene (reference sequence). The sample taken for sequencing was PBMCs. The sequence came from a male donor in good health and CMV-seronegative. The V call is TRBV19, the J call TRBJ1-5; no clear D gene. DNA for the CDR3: TGTGCCAGTAGTCTCCCTGGCACGACGGGGTATCAGCCCCAGCATTTT. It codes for CASSLPGTTGYQPQHF.